These T cell receptor beta chains were read from a single sample in a study of regulatory T cells in long-lasting Graves disease. TCRdb reanalysed the multiplex PCR reads using MiXCR and keeps one entry per CDR3 protein. The data contain 620,000 or so distinct CDR3 sequences, 15% to 20% of them singletons. A further study also used this sample, focusing on T cells in Graves' hyperthyroidism and ophthalmopathy.

The sample in question was peripheral blood mononuclear cells (PBMCs), obtained at new diagnosis, from a patient treated with antithyroid drugs. The receptors here all came from a woman in her 30s with Graves disease. Each CDR3 is given with its conserved first and last residue. A D gene is named only where the DNA matches it firmly. Some rows have no size entry. The others give once, few or many, or a class for an expanded clone.

j_call clone_size d_call v_call cdr3_nt cdr3_aa
TRBJ2-5 . TRBD2 TRBV11-2 TGTGCCAGCAGCTTCCTGGCGGGAGTCGGGGAGACCCAGTACTTC CASSFLAGVGETQYF
TRBJ2-7 . TRBD2 TRBV6-1 TGTGCCAGCAGCACCCGGGGGACTACCTCCTACGAGCAGTACTTC CASSTRGTTSYEQYF
TRBJ1-1 . . TRBV5-1 TGCGCCAGCAGCGGGCAGGGGATAGACACTGAAGCTTTCTTT CASSGQGIDTEAFF
TRBJ2-5 many TRBD2 TRBV30 TGTGCGCAGGACTCGGGGGGGGAGACCCAGTACTTC CAQDSGGETQYF
TRBJ2-3 . . TRBV5-1 TGCGCCAGCAGCTTGTCTACCCAAGGCCCAGATACGCAGTATTTT CASSLSTQGPDTQYF
TRBJ2-7 . . TRBV6-2/TRBV6-3 TGTGCCAGCAGTTTAGCGGTTAACTACGAGCAGTACTTC CASSLAVNYEQYF
TRBJ1-2 few TRBD1 TRBV27 TGTGCCAGCAGGGGACAGAGGACTAACTATGGCTACACCTTC CASRGQRTNYGYTF
TRBJ2-4 many . TRBV27 TGTGCCAGCGGGATAAGGGGCTCGCCGTCCGCCAAAAACATTCAGTACTTC CASGIRGSPSAKNIQYF
TRBJ1-3 many . TRBV10-3 TGTGCCATCAGTGATCTGGGGGCTGGAAACACCATATATTTT CAISDLGAGNTIYF
TRBJ2-4 . TRBD1 TRBV19 TGTGCCAGTAGCCCCGGGACAGGGGTAAACATTCAGTACTTC CASSPGTGVNIQYF
TRBJ2-3 . TRBD1 TRBV9 TGTGCCAGCAGCGTAGGTCGGACAGGGAGCACAGATACGCAGTATTTT CASSVGRTGSTDTQYF
TRBJ2-1 many TRBD2 TRBV28 TGTGCCAGCAGTTATCTAGCGGGCCGCCTGGATGAGCAGTTCTTC CASSYLAGRLDEQFF
TRBJ2-1 many TRBD1 TRBV7-3 TGTGCCAGCAGCTTAACTGGGACAGTGGAAGAGCAGTTCTTC CASSLTGTVEEQFF
TRBJ2-2 few . TRBV6-1 TGTGCCAGCAGTGGATTATTGGGGAGGACCGGGGAGCTGTTTTTT CASSGLLGRTGELFF
TRBJ2-5 . . TRBV20-1 TGCAGTAGATTATGGGCCTCGGAGACCCAGTACTTC CSRLWASETQYF
TRBJ2-5 many TRBD1 TRBV28 TGTGCCAGCAGTTCGGGACAGTCCCGGGCCCAGTACTTC CASSSGQSRAQYF
TRBJ1-2 . TRBD1 TRBV29-1 TGCAGCGCCTGGACAGGGGACTATGGCTACACCTTC CSAWTGDYGYTF
TRBJ1-1 many . TRBV2 TGTGCCAGCAGTGATGGTCTCAACACTGAAGCTTTCTTT CASSDGLNTEAFF
TRBJ2-1 . . TRBV7-2 TGTGCCAGCAGCTTACCCCCCCAAGGGCAGTTCTTC CASSLPPQGQFF
TRBJ1-6 few . TRBV27 TGTGCCAGCAGTTCCTTAGACAGGAACACCCTCCACTTT CASSSLDRNTLHF
TRBJ2-7 many TRBD2 TRBV2 TGTGCCAGCGGACTAGCGGTAGACTACGAGCAGTACTTC CASGLAVDYEQYF
TRBJ2-1 few TRBD2 TRBV29-1 TGCAGCGTTGAACTTTGGACTAGCGGGAGGTCCTACAATGAGCAGTTCTTC CSVELWTSGRSYNEQFF
TRBJ2-4 few . TRBV3-1 TGTGCCAGCAGCCAATCGGAAGCGAGAAGAGCCAAAAACATTCAGTACTTC CASSQSEARRAKNIQYF
TRBJ1-2 many TRBD1 TRBV20-1 TGCAGTACACAGGGGATCGGCGCTACTAACTATGGCTACACCTTC CSTQGIGATNYGYTF
TRBJ2-1 once . TRBV4-2 TGTGCCAGCAGCCCGTCCCTGGTAGCACGATACAATGAGCAGTTCTTC CASSPSLVARYNEQFF
TRBJ1-2 many . TRBV2 TGTGCCAGCAGTGACGGGCTCTATGGCTACACCTTC CASSDGLYGYTF
TRBJ1-1 many . TRBV28 TGTGCCAGCAGCCGGGACGGATCCACTGAAGCTTTCTTT CASSRDGSTEAFF
TRBJ1-1 many . TRBV3-1 TGTGCCAGCAGCCCGTCGTATATCCCGAACACTGAAGCTTTCTTT CASSPSYIPNTEAFF
TRBJ1-5 . . TRBV19 TGTGCCACTTCACAGGGACTTGGATTTCAGCCCCAGCATTTT CATSQGLGFQPQHF
TRBJ2-1 few TRBD1 TRBV5-4 TGTGCCAGCAGCGACGGACAGGCCTCCTACAATGAGCAGTTCTTC CASSDGQASYNEQFF
TRBJ1-1 . . TRBV27 TGTGCCAGCAGTTCGCGGGTTGCCACTGAAGCTTTCTTT CASSSRVATEAFF
TRBJ2-7 many . TRBV10-1 TGCGCCAGCAGAGCTAGAATCTACGAGCAGTACTTC CASRARIYEQYF
TRBJ1-1 . . TRBV30 TGTGCCTGGAGCGTACACGGGGCCACTGAAGCTTTCTTT CAWSVHGATEAFF
TRBJ2-3 many TRBD1 TRBV2 TGTGCCAGCAGTGAGGTGTTTCAGACAGGGGCGGGCACAGATACGCAGTATTTT CASSEVFQTGAGTDTQYF
TRBJ2-7 many . TRBV28 TGTGCCAGCAGTTTTAGTAGCGGACTCGAGCAGTACTTC CASSFSSGLEQYF
TRBJ2-7 many TRBD1 TRBV28 TGTGCCAGCAGTTCCCGGGACAGCTACGAGCAGTACTTC CASSSRDSYEQYF
TRBJ1-5 many . TRBV28 TGTGCCAGCAGTTTTGCAGGAGCGGGTCAAGGGACCCAGCATTTT CASSFAGAGQGTQHF
TRBJ2-2 . TRBD2 TRBV10-3 TGTGCCATCAGTGCTAGCGGGAGCACCGGGGAGCTGTTTTTT CAISASGSTGELFF
TRBJ1-4 many TRBD1 TRBV27 TGTGCCAGCAGATCATACAGGGGGCAGGGGGAAAAACTGTTTTTT CASRSYRGQGEKLFF
TRBJ2-4 many . TRBV27 TGTGCCAGCAGCTCCGGAACCAAAAACATTCAGTACTTC CASSSGTKNIQYF
TRBJ2-7 many . TRBV20-1 TGCAGTGCTACTGAGGTTCGGACAAACTCCTACGAGCAGTACTTC CSATEVRTNSYEQYF
TRBJ2-6 few . TRBV28 TGTGCCAGCAGTTTATGGGGCCAAGGGGTTGGGGCCAACGTCCTGACTTTC CASSLWGQGVGANVLTF
TRBJ2-5 many . TRBV29-1 TGCAGCGTTGATGGGCCGGTCCCGGGGACCCAGTACTTC CSVDGPVPGTQYF
TRBJ2-7 many TRBD1 TRBV28 TGTGCCAGCACCTCGGGGACAGGATGGATCTACGAGCAGTACTTC CASTSGTGWIYEQYF
TRBJ1-1 many TRBD1 TRBV24-1 TGTGCCACCAGTGCCACTCCGGGACAGGGAGGCACTGAAGCTTTCTTT CATSATPGQGGTEAFF
TRBJ2-3 many . TRBV24-1 TGTGCCACCAGTGAAGGGGACAGCACAGATACGCAGTATTTT CATSEGDSTDTQYF
TRBJ1-1 many . TRBV24-1 TGTGCCACCGCTCGCAACACTGAAGCTTTCTTT CATARNTEAFF
TRBJ2-3 many . TRBV15 TGTGCCACCAGCAGCGTGTGGGGTTGGGACACAGATACGCAGTATTTT CATSSVWGWDTDTQYF
TRBJ1-5 few . TRBV20-1 TGCAGTGCGAACCTAATCCCGACGGATACAAGCCAGCCCCAGCATTTT CSANLIPTDTSQPQHF
TRBJ1-3 few . TRBV9 TGTGCCAGCAGCGTATCATCCTTCTCTGGAAACACCATATATTTT CASSVSSFSGNTIYF
TRBJ2-3 many . TRBV11-3 TGTGCCAGCAGCTCTGAGCGCACAGATACGCAGTATTTT CASSSERTDTQYF
TRBJ1-6 many . TRBV7-9 TGTGCCAGCAGCGCTACAGGGAGGCGAAATTCACCCCTCCACTTT CASSATGRRNSPLHF
TRBJ2-5 . TRBD1 TRBV30 TGTGCCTGGGCGACAGGGGAAGAGACCCAGTACTTC CAWATGEETQYF
TRBJ1-2 . TRBD1 TRBV19 TGTGCCAGTAGTTCAGGACAGGGGAAATATGGCTACACCTTC CASSSGQGKYGYTF
TRBJ1-1 many . TRBV6-5 TGTGCCAGCAGTTACGTGAGGGGGTTTATCGCTTCGGAAGCTTTCTTT CASSYVRGFIASEAFF
TRBJ2-7 many . TRBV28 TGTGCCAGCAGGACTTTTTACGAGCAGTACTTC CASRTFYEQYF